This entry features one T cell receptor beta chain sequence. What it binds is unknown. Hyperthyroidism had been newly diagnosed in patients aged 18 to 65, and its duration was under 2 months. Uncontrolled infections, other autoimmune diseases, pregnancy or lactation led to exclusion of patients. The TCR beta CDR3 regions underwent amplification using RNA transcripts as the source. RT-PCR in the first round (using the HTBI primer set) targeted the TCR CDR3. TCRdb re-derived calls from the multiplex PCR reads in MiXCR, one entry per CDR3 protein. This sample has a few hundred thousand distinct CDR3 sequences; approximately 14% occur once, and the top ten carry approximately 7.4%. The sample belongs to a study of T cells in Graves' hyperthyroidism and ophthalmopathy. Overall study: Blood from the periphery was taken at initial diagnosis, before any treatment. Study-level points and caveats: Blood also held most thyroid clonotypes expanded beyond 0.001.

The receptor comes from a woman under 40 with Graves' hyperthyroidism. Sequencing input: blood.

The CDR3 sequence is CASSSLAGETDTQYF. DNA for the CDR3: TGTGCCAGCAGTTCCCTAGCGGGAGAGACAGATACGCAGTATTTT. The V gene is TRBV12-3 or TRBV12-4, the J gene TRBJ2-3; TRBD2 agrees at 10 bases. There are 15 residues in the CDR3. The ends lost 4 bases at V and 3 bases at J; junction bases unmatched: 4.